This T cell receptor beta chain came from a study of CD8 T cells in ankylosing spondylitis. Study-level points and caveats: There were earlier reports of some motif variants in reactive arthritis synovial fluid and blood. Reportedly, disease-linked clones are significantly enriched in ankylosing spondylitis patients' matched synovial fluid.

V shed 6 bases and J shed 3 bases, with 15 bases lying between them. In germline, CDR1 is DFQATT, CDR2 SNEGSKA (reference sequence). The CDR3 runs to 14 residues. TCRdb used MiXCR to reprocess the 5' RACE reads, holding one entry per CDR3 protein. The sample includes 200,000 to 250,000 distinct CDR3 sequences, 25% to 30% seen only once; the top ten take about 6.9%. This clonotype turned up a few times. Its antigen remains unidentified. The source is a male donor with ankylosing spondylitis or in good health (not recorded which). The chain uses TRBV20-1 and TRBJ2-4; D may be TRBD2 (5 bases). The sequenced sample consisted of blood, either unsorted or a sorted T cell fraction (not recorded which). The CDR3, as DNA: TGCAGTGCGCGGAGCGTACTAGACAAAAACATTCAGTACTTC. Protein product: CSARSVLDKNIQYF.